This T cell receptor beta chain was identified during a study of blood T cell repertoires in COVID-19. CDR1 and CDR2 from the germline V gene are MNHNS and SASEGT. V dropped 3 bases and J dropped 4 bases, with 15 bases sitting between them. This CDR3 is built from 15 residues. Assay: immunoSEQ multiplex PCR; the TCRdb copy retains only in-frame clones and omits some. The table lists about 370,000 clones, more than 80% of them singletons. This sequence originates from a woman in her twenties or thirties with COVID-19, enrolled during active disease. The chain recombines TRBV6-1 with TRBJ1-2; D unclear. Sequenced: peripheral blood. The CDR3 bases are TGTGCCAGCAGTGAGTCCCTGGGAGGGATCTATGGCTACACCTTC. Translation: CASSESLGGIYGYTF.